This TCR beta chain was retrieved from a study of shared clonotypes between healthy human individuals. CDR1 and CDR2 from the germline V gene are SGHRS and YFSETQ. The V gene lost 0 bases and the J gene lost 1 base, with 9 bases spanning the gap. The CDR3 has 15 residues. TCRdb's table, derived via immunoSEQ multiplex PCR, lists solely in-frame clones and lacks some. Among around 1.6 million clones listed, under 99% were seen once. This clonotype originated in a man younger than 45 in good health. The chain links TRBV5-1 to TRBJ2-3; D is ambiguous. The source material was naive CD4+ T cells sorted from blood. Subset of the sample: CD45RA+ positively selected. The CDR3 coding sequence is TGCGCCAGCAGCTTGGTAGACCCAGGCACAGATACGCAGTATTTT. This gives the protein CASSLVDPGTDTQYF.